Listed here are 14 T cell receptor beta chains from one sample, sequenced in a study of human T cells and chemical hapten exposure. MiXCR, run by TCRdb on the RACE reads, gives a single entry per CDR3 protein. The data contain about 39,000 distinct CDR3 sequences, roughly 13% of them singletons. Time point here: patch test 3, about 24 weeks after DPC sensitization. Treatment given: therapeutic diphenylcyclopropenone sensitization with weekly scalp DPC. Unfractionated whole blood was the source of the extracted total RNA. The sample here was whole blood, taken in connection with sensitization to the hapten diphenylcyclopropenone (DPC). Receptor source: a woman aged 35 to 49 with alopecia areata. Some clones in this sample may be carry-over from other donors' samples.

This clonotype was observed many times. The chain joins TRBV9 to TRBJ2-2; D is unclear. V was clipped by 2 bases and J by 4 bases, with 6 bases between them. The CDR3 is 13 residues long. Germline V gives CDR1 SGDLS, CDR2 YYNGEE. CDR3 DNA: TGTGCCAGCAGCGTGGGCTTCACCGGGGAGCTGTTTTTT. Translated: CASSVGFTGELFF.

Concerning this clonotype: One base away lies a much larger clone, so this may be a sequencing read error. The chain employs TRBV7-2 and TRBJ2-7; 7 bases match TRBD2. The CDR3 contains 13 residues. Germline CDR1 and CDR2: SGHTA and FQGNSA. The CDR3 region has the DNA TGTGTCAGCAGCCGGGACTACTCCTACGAGCAGTACTTC. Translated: CVSSRDYSYEQYF. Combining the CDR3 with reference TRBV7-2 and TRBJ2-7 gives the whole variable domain GAGVSQSPSNKVTEKGKDVELRCDPISGHTALYWYRQSLGQGLEFLIYFQGNSAPDKSGLPSDRFSAERTGGSVSTLTIQRTQQEDSAVYLCVSSRDYSYEQYFGPGTRLTVT.

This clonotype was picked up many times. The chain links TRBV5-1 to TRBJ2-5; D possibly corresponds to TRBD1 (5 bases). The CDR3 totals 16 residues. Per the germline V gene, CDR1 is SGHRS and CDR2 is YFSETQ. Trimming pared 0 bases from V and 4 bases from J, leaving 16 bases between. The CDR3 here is CASSLGASPRGETQYF. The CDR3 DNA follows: TGCGCCAGCAGCTTGGGGGCCTCCCCAAGGGGAGAGACCCAGTACTTC.

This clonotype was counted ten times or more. CDR3 sequence: CASSLAVTAAYEQYF. The DNA for the CDR3 is TGTGCCAGCAGTTTAGCGGTGACAGCCGCCTACGAGCAGTACTTC. The chain has TRBV12-3 or TRBV12-4 and TRBJ2-7, with a possible D match to TRBD1 (5 bases). The V end lost 0 bases, the J end lost 2 bases, and 11 bases lay between the germline ends. This CDR3 has 15 residues.

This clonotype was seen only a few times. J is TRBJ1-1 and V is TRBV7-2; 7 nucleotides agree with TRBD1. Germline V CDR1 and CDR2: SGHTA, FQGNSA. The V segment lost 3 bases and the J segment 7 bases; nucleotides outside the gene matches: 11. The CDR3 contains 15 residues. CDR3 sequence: CASSFAATGVDEAFF. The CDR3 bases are TGTGCCAGCAGCTTCGCCGCTACAGGGGTCGATGAAGCTTTCTTT.

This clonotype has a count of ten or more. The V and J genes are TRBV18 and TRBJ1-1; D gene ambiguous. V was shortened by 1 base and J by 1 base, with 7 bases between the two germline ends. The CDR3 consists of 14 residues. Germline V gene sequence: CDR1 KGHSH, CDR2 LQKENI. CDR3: CASSPREWNTEAFF. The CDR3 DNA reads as TGTGCCAGCTCACCACGGGAATGGAACACTGAAGCTTTCTTT.

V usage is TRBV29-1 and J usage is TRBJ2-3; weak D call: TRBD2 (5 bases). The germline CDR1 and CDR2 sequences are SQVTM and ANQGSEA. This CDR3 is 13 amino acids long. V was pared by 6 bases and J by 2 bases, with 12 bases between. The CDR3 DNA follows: TGCAGCGTAGACTACCCCCCCACAGATACGCAGTATTTT. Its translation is CSVDYPPTDTQYF.

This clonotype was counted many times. CDR3 bases: TGTGCCAGCTCACTCGTAGGGACAGCGAGTGAAGCTTTCTTT. This sequence encodes CASSLVGTASEAFF. The chain uses TRBV18 and TRBJ1-1; 7 bases line up with TRBD1. CDR3 length equals 14 residues. Losses at the gene ends were 4 bases for V and 7 bases for J; bases not matched to a gene: 9. Germline V lookup: CDR1 KGHSH, CDR2 LQKENI.

The CDR3 here is CASSLAKGRTDTQYF. CDR3 coding DNA: TGTGCCAGCAGCTTAGCGAAGGGGCGCACAGATACGCAGTATTTT. This chain uses TRBV7-2 with TRBJ2-3; weak D call: TRBD1 (5 bases). This CDR3 has 15 residues. Germline lookup yields CDR1 SGHTA and CDR2 FQGNSA. V dropped 0 bases and J dropped 1 base, with 8 bases sitting between them.

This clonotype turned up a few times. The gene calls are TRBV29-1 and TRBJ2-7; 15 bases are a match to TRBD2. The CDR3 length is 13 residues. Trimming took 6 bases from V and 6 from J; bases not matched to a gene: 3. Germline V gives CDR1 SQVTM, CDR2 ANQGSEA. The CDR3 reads CSVRTSGRGEQYF. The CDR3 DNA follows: TGCAGCGTAAGGACTAGCGGGAGGGGCGAGCAGTACTTC.

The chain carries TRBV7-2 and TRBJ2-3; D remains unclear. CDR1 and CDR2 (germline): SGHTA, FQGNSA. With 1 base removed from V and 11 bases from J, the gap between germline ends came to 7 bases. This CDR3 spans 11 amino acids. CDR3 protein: CASSLGTEQYF. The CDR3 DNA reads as TGTGCCAGCAGCTTAGGAACTGAGCAGTATTTT.

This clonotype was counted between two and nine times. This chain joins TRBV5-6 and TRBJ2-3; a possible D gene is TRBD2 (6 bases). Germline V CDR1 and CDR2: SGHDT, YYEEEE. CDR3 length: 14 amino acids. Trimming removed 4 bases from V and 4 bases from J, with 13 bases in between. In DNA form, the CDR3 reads TGTGCCAGCAGCCCACCGACTAGAGCAGATACGCAGTATTTT. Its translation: CASSPPTRADTQYF. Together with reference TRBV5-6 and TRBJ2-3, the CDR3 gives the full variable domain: DAGVTQSPTHLIKTRGQQVTLRCSPKSGHDTVSWYQQALGQGPQFIFQYYEEEERQRGNFPDRFSGHQFPNYSSELNVNALLLGDSALYLCASSPPTRADTQYFGPGTRLTVL.

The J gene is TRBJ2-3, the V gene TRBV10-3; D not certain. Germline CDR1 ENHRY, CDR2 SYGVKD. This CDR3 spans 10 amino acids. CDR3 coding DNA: TGTGTCGCTAGCACAGATACGCAGTATTTT. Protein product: CVASTDTQYF.

The CDR3 loop is CASSPRSEPHEQYF. CDR3 DNA: TGCGCCAGCAGCCCCCGTTCCGAGCCCCACGAGCAGTACTTC. The chain carries TRBV5-1 and TRBJ2-7; D is ambiguous. V was trimmed by 4 bases and J by 5 bases, leaving 16 bases between them. CDR3 size: 14 residues. Germline CDR1 SGHRS, CDR2 YFSETQ.